One and the same sample provided the 28 T cell receptor beta chains below, sequenced in a study of T cell repertoires in cytomegalovirus infection. Their antigen targets remain unknown. TCRdb used MiXCR to reprocess the reads, holding one entry per CDR3 protein. The repertoire consists of around 130,000 distinct CDR3 sequences, with 20% to 30% occurring once and the leading ten covering around 32%. Sequencing was performed on PBMCs, sequenced either directly or after in vitro stimulation (not recorded which). These receptors all come from a human donor in good health (CMV status not recorded). Some clones in this sample may be carry-over from other donors' samples.

This sequence joins TRBV20-1 and TRBJ2-5; 8 nucleotides line up with TRBD2. V trimming: 7 bases; J trimming: 2 bases; junction bases outside the gene matches: 3. CDR3 size: 12 residues. Germline lookup yields CDR1 DFQATT and CDR2 SNEGSKA (reference sequence). The CDR3: CSGLAQQETQYF. The CDR3, as DNA: TGCAGTGGACTAGCGCAACAAGAGACCCAGTACTTC.

This clonotype has ten or more counts. The chain combines TRBV19 with TRBJ2-2, with D perhaps being TRBD1 or TRBD2 (5 bases each). Germline-derived CDR1 and CDR2 are LNHDA and SQIVND (reference sequence). The CDR3 runs to 17 residues. Trimming stripped 3 bases from V and 0 bases from J, with 14 bases between. CDR3 coding DNA: TGTGCCAGTAGTATGAGGTCCAGGGACGCGAACACCGGGGAGCTGTTTTTT. As protein: CASSMRSRDANTGELFF.

As regards this clonotype: The conserved phenylalanine or tryptophan normally closing the CDR3 is absent here, so this likely arose from a read error. This chain uses TRBV19 with TRBJ2-3, with TRBD1 matching 9 bases. Germline loops: CDR1 LNHDA, CDR2 SQIVND (reference sequence). The trim removed 6 bases at V and 6 bases at J, leaving 7 bases unmatched. CDR3 size: 14 residues. In nucleotides, the CDR3 is TGTGCCAGTAGCACGGGACAGGGTTGGGATACGCAGTATTCT. This encodes CASSTGQGWDTQYS.

This clonotype was seen many times. The rearrangement uses TRBV7-2 and TRBJ1-2, with D tentatively TRBD1 (5 bases). V shed 5 bases and J shed 3 bases, with 16 bases lying between them. In germline, CDR1 is SGHTA, CDR2 FQGNSA. The length of the CDR3 is 15 residues. Here the CDR3 reads CASSQATGLHYGYTF. In DNA, the CDR3 is TGTGCCAGCAGCCAGGCGACGGGGCTTCACTATGGCTACACCTTC. The full variable domain, completed using reference TRBV7-2 and TRBJ1-2, is GAGVSQSPSNKVTEKGKDVELRCDPISGHTALYWYRQSLGQGLEFLIYFQGNSAPDKSGLPSDRFSAERTGGSVSTLTIQRTQQEDSAVYLCASSQATGLHYGYTFGSGTRLTVV.

This clonotype occurred many times. The CDR3 DNA reads as TGTGCCAGCAGTTCGATGACTAGCGGGAGCTACGAGCAGTACGTC. Translating it yields CASSSMTSGSYEQYV. The chain uses TRBV6-6 and TRBJ2-7; 12 bases are a match to TRBD2. V trimming: 4 bases; J trimming: 3 bases; junction bases outside the gene matches: 4. The CDR3 covers 15 residues. CDR1 is MNHNY, CDR2 SVGAGI, per germline (reference sequence).

This clonotype came up a few times. CDR3: CASTSTGTGLRETQYF. The CDR3 DNA is TGTGCCAGCACCTCAACCGGGACAGGGTTGAGGGAGACCCAGTACTTC. The rearrangement uses TRBV7-9 and TRBJ2-5; 9 nucleotides align to TRBD1. V lost 7 bases and J lost 5; bases outside the gene matches: 14. The CDR3 is 16 amino acids. Germline values: CDR1 SEHNR, CDR2 FQNEAQ (reference sequence).

The rearrangement uses TRBV4-3 and TRBJ2-1; D uncertain. The CDR3 sequence is 13 residues long. Germline lookup yields CDR1 LGHNA and CDR2 YSLEER. Between the trimmed V and J ends, which lost 0 bases and 7 bases, there was a span of 7 bases. This chain's CDR3 is CASSQEEPNEQFF. The CDR3 bases are TGCGCCAGCAGCCAAGAAGAACCAAATGAGCAGTTCTTC.

In its sample, this clonotype was seen many times. The V gene is TRBV7-3, the J gene TRBJ2-3; TRBD1 agrees at 7 bases. The CDR3 extends over 14 amino acids. Looked up from germline, CDR1 is SGHTA and CDR2 is FQGTGA. Unmatched junction bases numbered 5, after V lost 2 bases and J lost 6 bases. CDR3 nucleotide sequence: TGTGCCAGCAGCTTATTAGGGGGCATGGATACGCAGTATTTT. Its protein product is CASSLLGGMDTQYF.

Many counts were recorded for this clonotype. CDR3 sequence reads: CASSPGQGAAEAFF. The CDR3 DNA reads TGTGCCAGCAGTCCCGGACAGGGGGCCGCTGAAGCTTTCTTT. J is TRBJ1-1 and V is TRBV7-2; TRBD1 agrees at 11 bases. CDR1 is SGHTA, CDR2 FQGNSA, per germline. This CDR3 has 14 residues. The junction had 6 bases not matched to a gene; V was cut back by 6 bases and J by 6 bases.

V is TRBV7-6 and J is TRBJ1-2, with D perhaps matching TRBD1 (6 bases). V was clipped by 3 bases and J by 8 bases, with 19 bases between them. The CDR3 has 15 amino acids. Germline values: CDR1 SGHVS, CDR2 FNYEAQ. As DNA, the CDR3 is TGTGCCAGCAGCTTCGGGAAAGCAGGGGCGCTGGGCTACACCTTC. It is translated as CASSFGKAGALGYTF.

This clonotype was observed many times. The chain links TRBV28 to TRBJ1-2, with 9 bases fitting TRBD1. CDR3 length: 14 residues. Germline values: CDR1 MDHEN, CDR2 SYDVKM. The J segment lost 5 bases and the V segment lost 2 bases, leaving 3 bases of the junction unmatched. The CDR3 nucleotides read TGTGCCAGCAGTTTAATCGGGACAGGGTATGGCTACACCTTC. This translates into CASSLIGTGYGYTF.

The V gene is TRBV7-6, the J gene TRBJ2-1; TRBD1 might be the D (5 bases). In germline, CDR1 is SGHVS, CDR2 FNYEAQ. Trimming stripped 3 bases from V and 8 bases from J, with 14 bases between. The CDR3 contains 14 residues. This CDR3 is CASSFYSKGDEQFF. The CDR3 DNA follows: TGTGCCAGCAGCTTTTACTCTAAAGGGGATGAGCAGTTCTTC.

Ten or more counts support this clonotype. DNA of the CDR3: TGTGCCAGCAGCTCTAGCGGGACGGTAGCCAAAAACATTCAGTACTTC. It translates to CASSSSGTVAKNIQYF. The chain employs TRBV7-2 and TRBJ2-4; TRBD2 aligns across 9 bases. Germline CDR1 is SGHTA and CDR2 is FQGNSA. The V and J ends lost 4 bases and 0 bases, in that order; junction bases with no gene match: 4. The CDR3 runs 16 residues.

This clonotype was observed a few times. CDR3 DNA sequence: TGCGCCAGCAGCAACGGCCCCCGGGATACGCAGTATTTT. Protein product: CASSNGPRDTQYF. The gene calls are TRBV5-1 and TRBJ2-3; D gene uncertain. CDR1 and CDR2 from the germline V gene are SGHRS and YFSETQ. V was cut by 4 bases and J by 6 bases, with 12 bases left in between. This CDR3 has 13 residues.

CDR3 DNA: TGTGCCAGCAGTGAAATAGGGGCAGATACGCAGTATTTT. It is translated as CASSEIGADTQYF. V gene TRBV12-3 or TRBV12-4 combines with J gene TRBJ2-3; weak D call: TRBD1 (5 bases). V shed 5 bases and J shed 4 bases, with 10 bases lying between them. The CDR3 length is 13 residues.

The rearrangement uses TRBV10-3 and TRBJ1-1; maybe TRBD1 (6 bases). Trimming removed 1 base from V and 5 bases from J, with 8 bases in between. The CDR3 covers 13 residues. Germline values: CDR1 ENHRY, CDR2 SYGVKD. The CDR3 DNA reads as TGTGCCATCAGTGAGTTGAGGGGGACTGAAGCTTTCTTT. It codes for CAISELRGTEAFF.

Only a few counts were recorded for this clonotype. V is TRBV28 and J is TRBJ2-7; 9 nucleotides match TRBD1. V lost 3 bases and J lost 2; bases outside the gene matches: 8. Germline CDR1 is MDHEN and CDR2 is SYDVKM. This CDR3 contains 16 residues. The CDR3: CASSLGAGTGTYEQYF. The CDR3 nucleotides read TGTGCCAGCAGTTTGGGTGCCGGGACAGGGACCTACGAGCAGTACTTC. Drawing the rest from reference TRBV28 and TRBJ2-7, the complete variable domain is DVKVTQSSRYLVKRTGEKVFLECVQDMDHENMFWYRQDPGLGLRLIYFSYDVKMKEKGDIPEGYSVSREKKERFSLILESASTNQTSMYLCASSLGAGTGTYEQYFGPGTRLTVT.

This clonotype has a handful of counts. The V and J genes are TRBV28 and TRBJ2-3; D is possibly TRBD1 (5 bases). CDR3 size: 12 residues. With 10 bases removed from V and 0 bases from J, the gap between germline ends came to 8 bases. Germline V gives CDR1 MDHEN, CDR2 SYDVKM. The CDR3 nucleotides read TGTGCCACTCAGGGAAGCACAGATACGCAGTATTTT. This translates into CATQGSTDTQYF.

The table lists this clonotype with many counts. The chain employs TRBV7-6 and TRBJ2-7, with 7 bases that match TRBD1. V lost 5 bases, J lost 7 bases, and 5 bases stayed unmatched. Germline values: CDR1 SGHVS, CDR2 FNYEAQ. CDR3 length equals 12 residues. In DNA, the CDR3 is TGTGCCAGCAGCCAGACAGGGCTGGAGCAGTACTTC. It is translated as CASSQTGLEQYF.

J is TRBJ2-1 and V is TRBV5-1; TRBD1 agrees at 8 bases. Per germline, CDR1 SGHRS and CDR2 YFSETQ. The CDR3 has 15 amino acids. J gave up 1 base and V 2 bases, and 2 bases lay outside the gene matches. The CDR3 nucleotides read TGCGCCAGCAGCTTACAGGGGGGTTCCTACAATGAGCAGTTCTTC. Protein sequence: CASSLQGGSYNEQFF.

This clonotype was seen a single time. V gene TRBV27 combines with J gene TRBJ1-5; 7 nucleotides line up with TRBD1. This CDR3 has 16 amino acids. With V trimmed by 2 bases and J by 6 bases, 10 bases remained unmatched. Germline values: CDR1 MNHEY, CDR2 SMNVEV (reference sequence). This CDR3 is CASSLMAGGFGQPQHF. The CDR3 nucleotides read TGTGCCAGCAGTTTAATGGCAGGGGGTTTTGGTCAGCCCCAGCATTTT.

The CDR3 sequence is CASSYSDSVGTQYF. In nucleotides, the CDR3 is TGTGCCAGCAGTTACTCCGACAGCGTGGGTACGCAGTATTTT. The chain employs TRBV6-6 and TRBJ2-3; a weak D match, TRBD1 (5 bases). CDR1 is MNHNY and CDR2 is SVGAGI in the germline V gene (reference sequence). V gave up 0 bases and J gave up 8 bases, with 12 bases separating them. The CDR3 consists of 14 residues.

This chain uses TRBV6-2 or TRBV6-3 with TRBJ2-1, with D possibly matching TRBD2 (5 bases). The CDR3 is 15 amino acids. V lost 2 bases, J lost 4 bases, and 12 bases lay in between. The V gene's germline CDR1 is MNHEY and CDR2 SVGEGT. The CDR3 DNA follows: TGTGCCAGCAGTTACATTCCAGTAGCGTACAATGAGCAGTTCTTC. It yields the protein CASSYIPVAYNEQFF.

A remark on this clonotype: One end of the junction varies from germline; a read error may be responsible. The V call is TRBV7-2, the J call TRBJ2-1, with a possible D match to TRBD2 (5 bases). CDR3 size: 15 residues. Germline V lookup: CDR1 SGHTA, CDR2 FQGNSA. The CDR3 region is CASSLSTGSFNERFF. The CDR3, as DNA: TGTGCCAGCAGCTTATCGACGGGGTCGTTCAATGAGCGGTTCTTC.

With regard to this clonotype: At one end the junction does not follow the germline gene, possibly because of a read error. The chain links TRBV7-8 to TRBJ2-1; TRBD1 matches 7 bases. The CDR3 is 12 amino acids. The germline gives CDR1 SGHVS, CDR2 FQNEAQ. The CDR3 sequence: CTSSLDRVRQFF. The CDR3 DNA sequence: TGTACCAGCAGTCTAGACAGGGTAAGGCAGTTCTTC.

This clonotype was seen a handful of times. The J gene is TRBJ1-5, the V gene TRBV27; D remains unclear. Deletions cut 4 bases from V and 0 bases from J, with 10 bases between. The V gene's germline CDR1 is MNHEY and CDR2 SMNVEV (reference sequence). The CDR3 extends over 15 amino acids. The CDR3 region has the DNA TGTGCCAGCAGTTCGGGTAGTAATAGCAATCAGCCCCAGCATTTT. This codes for CASSSGSNSNQPQHF.

This clonotype was recorded at least ten times. This chain joins TRBV7-8 and TRBJ1-5, with D possibly matching TRBD1 (6 bases). V lost 5 bases, J lost 11 bases, and 22 bases lay in between. CDR1 SGHVS and CDR2 FQNEAQ come from the germline V gene. The CDR3 is 15 residues long. CDR3 amino acids: CASSQGQSETTTQHF. The CDR3 bases are TGTGCCAGCAGCCAAGGACAGTCGGAGACGACGACCCAGCATTTT.

This clonotype was detected a few times. The V and J genes are TRBV27 and TRBJ2-1, with 8 bases that match TRBD1. The CDR3 length is 16 residues. J gave up 9 bases and V 7 bases, and 17 bases lay outside the gene matches. Germline V gives CDR1 MNHEY, CDR2 SMNVEV (reference sequence). The CDR3 DNA reads as TGTGCCAGCAAATCGCGTCCCGGACAGGGTTATGTTGAGCAGTTCTTC. Protein sequence: CASKSRPGQGYVEQFF.